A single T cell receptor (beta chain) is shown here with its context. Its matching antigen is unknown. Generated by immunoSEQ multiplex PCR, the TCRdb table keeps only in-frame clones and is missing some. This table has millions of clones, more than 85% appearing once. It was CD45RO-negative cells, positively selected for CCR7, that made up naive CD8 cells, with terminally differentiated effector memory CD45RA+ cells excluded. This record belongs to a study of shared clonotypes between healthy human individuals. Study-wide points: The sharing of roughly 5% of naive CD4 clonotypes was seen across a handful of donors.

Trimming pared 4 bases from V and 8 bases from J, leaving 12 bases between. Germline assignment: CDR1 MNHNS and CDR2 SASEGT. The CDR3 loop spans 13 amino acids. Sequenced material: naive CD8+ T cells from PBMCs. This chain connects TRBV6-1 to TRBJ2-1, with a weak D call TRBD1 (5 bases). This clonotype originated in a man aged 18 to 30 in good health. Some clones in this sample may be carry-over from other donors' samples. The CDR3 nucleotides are TGTGCCAGCAGTGGGTCCAGGGTCCATGAGCAGTTCTTC. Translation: CASSGSRVHEQFF.